The rows below give T cell receptor beta chains drawn from one sample of a study of shared clonotypes between healthy human individuals. The table came from immunoSEQ multiplex PCR; TCRdb's copy has only in-frame clones and leaves some out. Counted here are some 1.4 million clones, around 97% occurring once; the ten biggest clones make up about 1.2%. Sample: naive CD4+ T cells sorted from blood. The receptor set was obtained from a man under 40 in good health. Both conserved end residues are trimmed from each CDR3.

J	V	CDR3
TRBJ2-7	TRBV5-1	ASSLTGSSYEQY
TRBJ1-4	TRBV7-9	ASTPWTVEKLF
TRBJ2-3	TRBV7-7	ASSPSGRASDTQY
TRBJ2-7	TRBV27	ASSPLTGDFGYEQY
TRBJ2-7	TRBV11-2	ASSFQTSRTYEQY
TRBJ1-1	TRBV7-2	ASRRVLDTEAF
TRBJ2-7	TRBV7-9	ASSEAGTSNY
TRBJ2-1	TRBV10-3	AISDLRGAYEQF
TRBJ2-2	TRBV11-2	ASSLVPYAGNTGELF
TRBJ2-1	TRBV5-5	ASSTATSGRYNEQF
TRBJ1-4	TRBV28	ASSLSAATNEKLF
TRBJ2-1	TRBV14	ASSQLQQYNEQF
TRBJ2-3	TRBV7-9	ASSLGGLAGEVDTQY
TRBJ2-1	TRBV14	ASSQAHLHNEQF
TRBJ2-7	TRBV7-2	ASRRTSSYEQY
TRBJ1-1	TRBV28	ASSEGGFTEAF
TRBJ1-3	TRBV7-2	ASSLVMGSGNTIY
TRBJ2-7	TRBV10-2	ASTKLAGGTYEQY
TRBJ2-7	TRBV7-9	ASSLTQGGVGEQY
TRBJ2-1	TRBV4-2	ASSQDFRVRGPNEQF
TRBJ1-3	TRBV10-3	ASSGNTIY
TRBJ2-7	TRBV2	ASSEVTRQY
TRBJ2-1	TRBV10-1	ASSESWGPTI
TRBJ1-1	TRBV18	ASSPKRQNTEAF
TRBJ1-3	TRBV14	ASSLITGGGNTIY
TRBJ2-7	TRBV27	ASRIRERTYEQY